These T cell receptor beta chains were read from a single sample in a study of cytomegalovirus exposure and HLA in healthy donors. The method was immunoSEQ multiplex PCR; TCRdb's version includes in-frame clones alone and lacks a portion of them. The sample shows about 240,000 clones, roughly 89% of them seen only once. Source material: PBMCs. The receptors were gathered from a man aged 18 to 29 in good health and CMV-seronegative. The CDR3 runs from the conserved cysteine through the conserved F or W. A D gene is named only where the DNA matches it firmly. Some rows mark clone size as missing; the rest say once, few, many or name a class of expanded clone.

D: -; J: TRBJ1-5; V: TRBV28; size: -; DNA: TGTGCCAGCAGTTCGCGGCCGTACGGAGGCAATCAGCCCCAGCATTTT; CDR3: CASSSRPYGGNQPQHF
D: TRBD1; J: TRBJ2-7; V: TRBV4-1; size: -; DNA: TGCGCCAGCAGCCTTCGGACAGGGGAAGGTTTCTACGAGCAGTACTTC; CDR3: CASSLRTGEGFYEQYF
D: TRBD2; J: TRBJ2-7; V: TRBV10-3; size: -; DNA: TGTGCCATCGGACTAGCGGGGTACTACGAGCAGTACTTC; CDR3: CAIGLAGYYEQYF
D: -; J: TRBJ2-1; V: TRBV5-1; size: few; DNA: TGCGCCAGCAGCTTAAACGTAGTCAATGAGCAGTTCTTC; CDR3: CASSLNVVNEQFF
D: -; J: TRBJ2-1; V: TRBV2; size: -; DNA: TGTGCCAGCAGAGAGACAGGTTATGAGCAGTTCTTC; CDR3: CASRETGYEQFF
D: -; J: TRBJ2-3; V: TRBV4-3; size: few; DNA: TGCGCCAGCAGCCACGCCTGGGGGGGGGCCACAGATACGCAGTATTTT; CDR3: CASSHAWGGATDTQYF
D: TRBD2; J: TRBJ2-2; V: TRBV27; size: -; DNA: TGTGCCAGCAGTTATAGCGGGAGCAACACCGGGGAGCTGTTTTTT; CDR3: CASSYSGSNTGELFF
D: -; J: TRBJ2-2; V: TRBV7-3; size: -; DNA: TGTGCCAGCAGCTTCCGTAGGGGTGGAACCGGGGAGCTGTTTTTT; CDR3: CASSFRRGGTGELFF
D: -; J: TRBJ1-1; V: TRBV12-5; size: -; DNA: TGTGCTAGTGGCATGGGCATGGGAGTCAGCGAAGCTTTCTTT; CDR3: CASGMGMGVSEAFF
D: -; J: TRBJ1-2; V: TRBV6-1; size: -; DNA: TGTGCCAGCAGTTCGAACAGGGTCGGCTACACCTTC; CDR3: CASSSNRVGYTF
D: TRBD2; J: TRBJ2-3; V: TRBV18; size: -; DNA: TGTGCCAGCTCACCCACTAGCGGGGGGCCTACTAGCACAGATACGCAGTATTTT; CDR3: CASSPTSGGPTSTDTQYF
D: TRBD1; J: TRBJ1-1; V: TRBV6-6; size: once; DNA: TGTGCCAGCAGTACCCGGGACAGTATGAACACTGAAGCTTTCTTT; CDR3: CASSTRDSMNTEAFF
D: -; J: TRBJ2-3; V: TRBV5-1; size: -; DNA: TGCGCCAGCGGATTAGCGGACACAGATACGCAGTATTTT; CDR3: CASGLADTDTQYF
D: -; J: TRBJ2-3; V: TRBV2; size: -; DNA: TGTGCCAGCAGTCCTCAGGCACCGCAGTATTTT; CDR3: CASSPQAPQYF
D: TRBD2; J: TRBJ2-1; V: TRBV7-9; size: -; DNA: TGTGCCAGTCGCCGGGAGGGGGAGCAGTTCTTC; CDR3: CASRREGEQFF
D: -; J: TRBJ2-3; V: TRBV5-1; size: -; DNA: TGCGCCAGCAGCTTAACAGGAGACACAGATACGCAGTATTTT; CDR3: CASSLTGDTDTQYF
D: -; J: TRBJ2-2; V: TRBV6-6; size: -; DNA: TGTGCCAGCAGTTACTCGGTATATGGCGGTACCGGGGAGCTGTTTTTT; CDR3: CASSYSVYGGTGELFF
D: -; J: TRBJ2-7; V: TRBV6-5; size: -; DNA: TGTGCCAGCAGCCAAACCTACGAGCAGTACTTC; CDR3: CASSQTYEQYF
D: TRBD2; J: TRBJ2-5; V: TRBV28; size: -; DNA: TGTGCCAGCAGTACGTCTTATGGCGGGAGGGCCGTAGAGACCCAGTACTTC; CDR3: CASSTSYGGRAVETQYF
D: -; J: TRBJ1-1; V: TRBV28; size: -; DNA: TGTGCCAGCCAAACCCTAAACACTGAAGCTTTCTTT; CDR3: CASQTLNTEAFF